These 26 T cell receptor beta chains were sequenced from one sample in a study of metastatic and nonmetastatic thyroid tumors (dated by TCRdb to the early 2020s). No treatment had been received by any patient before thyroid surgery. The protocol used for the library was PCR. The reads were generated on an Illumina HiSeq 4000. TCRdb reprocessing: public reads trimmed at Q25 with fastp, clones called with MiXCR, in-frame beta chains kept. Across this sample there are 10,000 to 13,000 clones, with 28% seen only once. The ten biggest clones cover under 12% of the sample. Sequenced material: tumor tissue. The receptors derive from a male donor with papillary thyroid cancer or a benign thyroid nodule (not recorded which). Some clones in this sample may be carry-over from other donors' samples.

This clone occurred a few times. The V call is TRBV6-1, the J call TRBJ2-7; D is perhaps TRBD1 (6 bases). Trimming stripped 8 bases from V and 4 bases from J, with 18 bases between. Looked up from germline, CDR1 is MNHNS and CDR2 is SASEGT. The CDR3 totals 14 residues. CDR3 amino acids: CASFQRTEPYEQYF. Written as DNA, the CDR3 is TGTGCCAGCTTTCAACGGACAGAACCGTACGAGCAGTACTTC.

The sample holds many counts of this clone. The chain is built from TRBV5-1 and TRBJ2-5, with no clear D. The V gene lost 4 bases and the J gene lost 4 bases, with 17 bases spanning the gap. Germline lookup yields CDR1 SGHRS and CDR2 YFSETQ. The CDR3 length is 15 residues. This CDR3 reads CASSPFFPRLETQYF. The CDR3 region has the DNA TGCGCCAGCAGCCCCTTCTTCCCCAGGTTAGAGACCCAGTACTTC.

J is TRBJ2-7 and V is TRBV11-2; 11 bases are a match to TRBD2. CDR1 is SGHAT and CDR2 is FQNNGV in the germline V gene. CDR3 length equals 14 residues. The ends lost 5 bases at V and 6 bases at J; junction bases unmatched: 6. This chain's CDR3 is CASSPIAGGGEQYF. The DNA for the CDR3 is TGTGCCAGCAGCCCGATAGCGGGAGGGGGCGAGCAGTACTTC. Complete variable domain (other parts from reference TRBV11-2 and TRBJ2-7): EAGVAQSPRYKIIEKRQSVAFWCNPISGHATLYWYQQILGQGPKLLIQFQNNGVVDDSQLPKDRFSAERLKGVDSTLKIQPAKLEDSAVYLCASSPIAGGGEQYFGPGTRLTVT.

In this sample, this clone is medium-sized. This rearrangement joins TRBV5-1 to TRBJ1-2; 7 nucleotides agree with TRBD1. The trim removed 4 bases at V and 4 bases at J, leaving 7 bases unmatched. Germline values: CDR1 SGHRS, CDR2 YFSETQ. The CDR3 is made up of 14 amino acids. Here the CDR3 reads CASSTGTVSYGYTF. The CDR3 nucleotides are TGCGCCAGCAGCACCGGGACAGTCAGCTATGGCTACACCTTC.

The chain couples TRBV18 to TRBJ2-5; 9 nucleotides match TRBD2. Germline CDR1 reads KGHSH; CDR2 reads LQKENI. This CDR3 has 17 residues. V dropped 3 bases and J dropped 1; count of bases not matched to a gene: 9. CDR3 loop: CASSPSRSSGAQETQYF. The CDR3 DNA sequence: TGTGCCAGCTCACCCAGCAGATCTAGCGGGGCCCAAGAGACCCAGTACTTC.

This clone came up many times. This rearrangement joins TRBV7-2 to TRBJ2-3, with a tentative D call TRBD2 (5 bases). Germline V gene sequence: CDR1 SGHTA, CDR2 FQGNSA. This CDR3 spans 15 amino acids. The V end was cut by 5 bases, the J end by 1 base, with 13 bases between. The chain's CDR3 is CASSPASRRTDTQYF. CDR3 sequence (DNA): TGTGCCAGCAGCCCTGCTAGCAGACGCACAGATACGCAGTATTTT.

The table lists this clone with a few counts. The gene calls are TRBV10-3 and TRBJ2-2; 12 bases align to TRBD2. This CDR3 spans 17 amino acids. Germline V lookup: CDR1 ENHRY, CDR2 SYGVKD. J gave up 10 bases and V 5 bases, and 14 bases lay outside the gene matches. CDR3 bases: TGTGCCATCAGTCTTGGATGGCTAGCGGGAGGGGCCGAGGAGCTGTTTTTT. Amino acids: CAISLGWLAGGAEELFF.

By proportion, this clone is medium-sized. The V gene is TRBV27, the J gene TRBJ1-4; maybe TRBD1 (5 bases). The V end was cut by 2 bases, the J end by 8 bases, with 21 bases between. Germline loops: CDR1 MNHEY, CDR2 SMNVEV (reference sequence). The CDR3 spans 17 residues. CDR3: CASSLVSVGGLMEKLFF. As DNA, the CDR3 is TGTGCCAGCAGTTTAGTCAGCGTGGGGGGATTGATGGAAAAACTGTTTTTT.

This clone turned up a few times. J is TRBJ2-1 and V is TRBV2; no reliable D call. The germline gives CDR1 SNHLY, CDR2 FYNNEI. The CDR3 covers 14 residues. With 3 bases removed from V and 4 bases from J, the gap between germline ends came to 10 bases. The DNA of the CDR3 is TGTGCCAGCAGTGATGGGCGAAAATACAATGAGCAGTTCTTC. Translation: CASSDGRKYNEQFF.

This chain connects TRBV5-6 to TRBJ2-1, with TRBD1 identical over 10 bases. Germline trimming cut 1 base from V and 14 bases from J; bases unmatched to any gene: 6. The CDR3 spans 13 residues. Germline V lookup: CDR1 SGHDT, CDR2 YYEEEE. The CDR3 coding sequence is TGTGCCAGCAGCTTGCTCGTCGGGACAGGGGAGTTCTTC. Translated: CASSLLVGTGEFF. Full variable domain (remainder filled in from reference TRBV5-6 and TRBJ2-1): DAGVTQSPTHLIKTRGQQVTLRCSPKSGHDTVSWYQQALGQGPQFIFQYYEEEERQRGNFPDRFSGHQFPNYSSELNVNALLLGDSALYLCASSLLVGTGEFFGPGTRLTVL.

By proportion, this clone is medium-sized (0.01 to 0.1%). CDR3 amino acids: CASSGTNTGELFF. The CDR3 region has the DNA TGTGCCAGCAGTGGGACGAACACCGGGGAGCTGTTTTTT. This chain joins TRBV6-4 and TRBJ2-2, with D uncertain. CDR1 is MRHNA and CDR2 is SNTAGT in the germline V gene. The CDR3 is 13 amino acids. Trimming stripped 4 bases from V and 0 bases from J, with 3 bases between.

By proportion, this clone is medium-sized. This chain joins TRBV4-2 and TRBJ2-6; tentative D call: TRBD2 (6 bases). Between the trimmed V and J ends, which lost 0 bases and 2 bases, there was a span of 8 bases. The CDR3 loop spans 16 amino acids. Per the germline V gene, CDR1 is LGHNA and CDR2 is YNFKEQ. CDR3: CASSQEGGTGANVLTF. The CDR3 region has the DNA TGTGCCAGCAGCCAAGAGGGAGGTACTGGGGCCAACGTCCTGACTTTC.

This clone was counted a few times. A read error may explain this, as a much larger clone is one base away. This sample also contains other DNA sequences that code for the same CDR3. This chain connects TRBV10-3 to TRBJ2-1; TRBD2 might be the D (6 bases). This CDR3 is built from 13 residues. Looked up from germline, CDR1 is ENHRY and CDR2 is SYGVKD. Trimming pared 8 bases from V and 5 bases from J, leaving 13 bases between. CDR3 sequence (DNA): TGTGCCATCGGGGGACTGGCGGACAATGAGCAGTTCTTC. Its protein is CAIGGLADNEQFF.

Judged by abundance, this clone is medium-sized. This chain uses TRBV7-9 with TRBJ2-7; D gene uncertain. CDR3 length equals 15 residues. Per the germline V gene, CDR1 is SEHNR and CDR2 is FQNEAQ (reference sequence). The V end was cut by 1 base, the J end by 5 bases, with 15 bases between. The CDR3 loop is CASSLGNRGRDEQYV. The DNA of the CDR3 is TGTGCCAGCAGCTTAGGGAACAGAGGACGTGACGAGCAGTACGTC.

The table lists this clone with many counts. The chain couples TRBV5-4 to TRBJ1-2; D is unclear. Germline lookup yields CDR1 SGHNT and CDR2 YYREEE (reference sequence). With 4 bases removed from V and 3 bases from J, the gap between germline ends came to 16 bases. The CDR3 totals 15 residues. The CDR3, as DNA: TGTGCCAGCAGCCCTGGCCCCGCTTCTGACTATGGCTACACCTTC. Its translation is CASSPGPASDYGYTF.

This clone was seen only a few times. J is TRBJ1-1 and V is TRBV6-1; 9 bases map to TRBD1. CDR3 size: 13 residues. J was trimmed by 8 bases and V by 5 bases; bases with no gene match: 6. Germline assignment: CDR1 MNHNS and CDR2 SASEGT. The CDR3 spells CASSLDRGTEAFF. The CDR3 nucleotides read TGTGCCAGCAGTCTTGACAGGGGGACCGAAGCTTTCTTT.

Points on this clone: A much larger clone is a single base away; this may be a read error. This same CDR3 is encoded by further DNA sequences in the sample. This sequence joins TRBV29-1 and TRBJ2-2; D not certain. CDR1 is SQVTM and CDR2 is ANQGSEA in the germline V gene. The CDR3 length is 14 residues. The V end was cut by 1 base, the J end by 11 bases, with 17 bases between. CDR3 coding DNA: TGCAGCGTTGAAGGCTGGGATGATTACGGTGAGCTGTTTTTT. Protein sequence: CSVEGWDDYGELFF.

The CDR3 DNA reads as TGTGCCAGCAGCCTAACCAGGGACACCGGGGAGCTGTTTTTT. Translating gives CASSLTRDTGELFF. V is TRBV11-1 and J is TRBJ2-2; possibly TRBD1 for D (5 bases). Germline CDR1 is SGHAT and CDR2 is FQDESV (reference sequence). This CDR3 spans 14 amino acids. Trimming shortened V by 5 bases and J by 3 bases, and 10 bases separated the two germline ends.

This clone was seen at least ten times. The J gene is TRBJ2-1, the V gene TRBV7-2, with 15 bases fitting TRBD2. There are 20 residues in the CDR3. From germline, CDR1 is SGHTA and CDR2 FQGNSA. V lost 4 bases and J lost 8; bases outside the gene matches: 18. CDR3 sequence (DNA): TGTGCCAGCAGCTCACCGGGGACTAGCGGGAGGTTTCCCGGATCGGATGAGCAGTTCTTC. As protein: CASSSPGTSGRFPGSDEQFF. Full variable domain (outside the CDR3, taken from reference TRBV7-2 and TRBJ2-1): GAGVSQSPSNKVTEKGKDVELRCDPISGHTALYWYRQSLGQGLEFLIYFQGNSAPDKSGLPSDRFSAERTGGSVSTLTIQRTQQEDSAVYLCASSSPGTSGRFPGSDEQFFGPGTRLTVL.

The CDR3 DNA reads TGTGCCAGCGAAAGTACGGGGCTTGGGAATTCACCCCTCCACTTT. Encoded protein: CASESTGLGNSPLHF. This chain connects TRBV28 to TRBJ1-6; D is possibly TRBD1 (5 bases). V shed 8 bases and J shed 7 bases, with 18 bases lying between them. The CDR3 is 15 amino acids. Germline CDR1 and CDR2: MDHEN and SYDVKM. The variable domain in full, with the rest retrieved from reference TRBV28 and TRBJ1-6, is DVKVTQSSRYLVKRTGEKVFLECVQDMDHENMFWYRQDPGLGLRLIYFSYDVKMKEKGDIPEGYSVSREKKERFSLILESASTNQTSMYLCASESTGLGNSPLHFGNGTRLTVT.

This CDR3 is CASSGDRGSQPQHF. The CDR3 DNA is TGTGCCAGCAGTGGGGACAGGGGTTCTCAGCCCCAGCATTTT. This chain joins TRBV12-3 or TRBV12-4 and TRBJ1-5; the match to TRBD1 covers 10 bases. This CDR3 comprises 14 residues. The J segment lost 6 bases and the V segment lost 5 bases, leaving 4 bases of the junction unmatched.

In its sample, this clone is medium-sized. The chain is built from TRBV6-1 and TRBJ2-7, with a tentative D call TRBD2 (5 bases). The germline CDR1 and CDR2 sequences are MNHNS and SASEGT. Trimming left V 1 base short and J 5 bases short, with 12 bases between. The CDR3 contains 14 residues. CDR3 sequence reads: CASSEDGEVDEQYV. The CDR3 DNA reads TGTGCCAGCAGTGAAGACGGGGAAGTAGACGAGCAGTACGTC.

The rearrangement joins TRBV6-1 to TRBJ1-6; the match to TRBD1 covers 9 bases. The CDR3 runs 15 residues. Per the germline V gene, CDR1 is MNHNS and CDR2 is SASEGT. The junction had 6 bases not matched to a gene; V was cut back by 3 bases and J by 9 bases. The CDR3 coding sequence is TGTGCCAGCAGTGAGGAAACAGGGGGCAGTTCACCCCTCCACTTT. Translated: CASSEETGGSSPLHF.

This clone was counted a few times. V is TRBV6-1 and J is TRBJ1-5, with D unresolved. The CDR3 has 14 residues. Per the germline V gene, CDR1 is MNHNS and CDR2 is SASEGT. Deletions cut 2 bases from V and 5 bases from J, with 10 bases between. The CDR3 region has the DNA TGTGCCAGCAGTGAAAACCGGCGCGATCAGCCCCAGCATTTT. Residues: CASSENRRDQPQHF.

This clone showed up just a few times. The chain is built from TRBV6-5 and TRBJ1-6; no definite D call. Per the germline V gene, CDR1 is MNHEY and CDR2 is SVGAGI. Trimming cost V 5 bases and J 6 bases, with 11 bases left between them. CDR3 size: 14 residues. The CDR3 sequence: CASSTRTFNSPLHF. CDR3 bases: TGTGCCAGCAGTACTCGGACCTTTAATTCACCCCTCCACTTT.

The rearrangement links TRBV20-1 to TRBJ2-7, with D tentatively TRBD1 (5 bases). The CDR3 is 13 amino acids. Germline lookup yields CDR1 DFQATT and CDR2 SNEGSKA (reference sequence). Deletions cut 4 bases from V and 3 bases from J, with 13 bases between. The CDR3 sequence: CSATQGAYYEQYF. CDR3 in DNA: TGCAGTGCTACTCAGGGTGCCTACTACGAGCAGTACTTC.